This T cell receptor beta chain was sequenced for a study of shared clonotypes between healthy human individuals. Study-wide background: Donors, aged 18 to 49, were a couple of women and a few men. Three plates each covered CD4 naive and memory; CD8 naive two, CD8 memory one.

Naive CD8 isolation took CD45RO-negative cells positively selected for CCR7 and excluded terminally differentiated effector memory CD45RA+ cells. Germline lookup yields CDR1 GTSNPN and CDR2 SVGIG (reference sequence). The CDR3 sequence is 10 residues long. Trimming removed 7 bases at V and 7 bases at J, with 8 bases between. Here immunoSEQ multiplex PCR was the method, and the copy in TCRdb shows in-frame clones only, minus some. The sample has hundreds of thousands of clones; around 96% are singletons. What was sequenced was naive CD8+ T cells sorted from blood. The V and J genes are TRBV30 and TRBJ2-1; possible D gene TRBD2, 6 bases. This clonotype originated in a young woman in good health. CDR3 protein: CASEGNEQFF. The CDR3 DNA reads TGTGCCTCGGAGGGAAATGAGCAGTTCTTC.